This T cell receptor beta chain comes out of a study of blood T cell repertoires in COVID-19. The CDR3 sequence is 14 residues long. The ends were cut back, 0 bases at V and 4 bases at J, with 7 bases in the middle. Germline assignment: CDR1 SGHRS and CDR2 YFSETQ. How the authors handled the data: Nucleated cell number was recorded as an estimate derived from reference gene primer amplification. Only in-frame clones appear in the TCRdb table, and some are missing; sequencing was by immunoSEQ multiplex PCR. The V and J calls and clone size were taken over from that table, and D and trimming were inferred from the DNA. Of about 110,000 clones listed, approximately 85% were seen once; the top ten hold roughly 2.5%.

The material sequenced was peripheral blood. V gene TRBV5-1 combines with J gene TRBJ1-4; D unclear. The clonotype comes from a human donor in a cohort sampled during active COVID-19. Here the CDR3 reads CASSLGRVNEKLFF. CDR3 nucleotides: TGCGCCAGCAGCTTGGGGAGAGTTAATGAAAAACTGTTTTTT.